Presented here are 4 T cell receptor beta chains from one specimen sequenced in a study of CD8+CD57+ T cells in acquired aplastic anemia. Genomic DNA provided the template from which TCR beta VDJ and CDR3 profiles were obtained. TCRdb fed the reads into MiXCR, producing one record per CDR3 protein. The sample has about 210,000 distinct CDR3 sequences, 34% seen once; the top ten hold around 1.1%. Input material: sorted CD4+, CD8+, or CD8+CD57+ T cells (not recorded which) from PBMCs. These receptors all come from a human donor in good health, serving as a control.

A remark on this clonotype: With a much larger clone just one base away, this may be a read error. The rearrangement links TRBV7-3 to TRBJ2-2; 8 nucleotides line up with TRBD2. This CDR3 has 16 amino acids. Germline CDR1 and CDR2: SGHTA and FQGTGA. CDR3 in amino acids: CASSFAAAGGTGELVF. The CDR3 bases are TGTGCCAGCAGTTTCGCAGCCGCGGGAGGAACCGGGGAGCTGGTTTTT. Variable domain in full (rest from reference TRBV7-3 and TRBJ2-2): GAGVSQTPSNKVTEKGKYVELRCDPISGHTALYWYRQSLGQGPEFLIYFQGTGAADDSGLPNDRFFAVRPEGSVSTLKIQRTERGDSAVYLCASSFAAAGGTGELVFGEGSRLTVL.

Details on this clonotype: Because the CDR3 is missing its conserved closing phenylalanine or tryptophan, this is likely a read error. J is TRBJ2-7 and V is TRBV11-2; the match to TRBD2 covers 10 bases. Losses at the gene ends were 2 bases for V and 6 bases for J; bases not matched to a gene: 13. From germline, CDR1 is SGHAT and CDR2 FQNNGV. The CDR3 is 17 residues long. In DNA, the CDR3 is TGTGCCAGCAGCTTACCCGGCCGGACTAGCGGTGGGGGCGAGCAGTACTCC. Protein sequence: CASSLPGRTSGGGEQYS.

For this clonotype: This could be a read error, since a much larger clone is one nucleotide away. The J gene is TRBJ2-1, the V gene TRBV5-1; possibly TRBD1 or TRBD2 for D (5 bases each). The CDR3 length is 15 residues. Germline values: CDR1 SGHRS, CDR2 YFSETQ. Trimming left V 4 bases short and J 4 bases short, with 15 bases between. CDR3 region: CASSLGPGMYNEQFF. In DNA, the CDR3 is TGCGCCAGCAGCCTGGGACCAGGAATGTACAATGAGCAGTTCTTC.

This chain links TRBV9 with TRBJ1-1, with 7 bases lining up with TRBD1. Per germline, CDR1 SGDLS and CDR2 YYNGEE. There are 17 residues in the CDR3. J lost 5 bases, V lost 0 bases, and 13 bases had no gene match. CDR3 residues: CASSVGGMPTGRTEAFF. In nucleotides, the CDR3 is TGTGCCAGCAGCGTAGGGGGAATGCCGACAGGGCGGACTGAAGCTTTCTTT.